A single sample gave rise to the 20 T cell receptor beta chains below, sequenced in a study of cytomegalovirus exposure and HLA in healthy donors (dated by TCRdb to between 2016 and 2019). Preparation of the library involved the immunoSEQ multiplex PCR assay. The multiplex PCR relied on a mix of 60 forward primers for TCR Vbeta segments and 13 reverse primers for TCR Jbeta segments. As stored in TCRdb, this immuneACCESS dataset retains in-frame rearrangements with V and J assigned. A fraction of the clones does not appear; measured against another copy, unresolved V genes explain less than half of the discrepancy, and the remainder lacks a known reason. The sample table shows under 200,000 clones, and roughly 77% are seen once. Roughly 0.4% of the sample is in the top ten clones. Sequenced sample: PBMCs. These receptor sequences come from a male donor in good health and CMV-seropositive.

This clone was observed a few times. This rearrangement joins TRBV9 to TRBJ2-3, with 12 bases identical to TRBD2. Germline V gene data show CDR1 as SGDLS and CDR2 as YYNGEE. The CDR3 has 16 residues. V trimming: 0 bases; J trimming: 5 bases; junction bases outside the gene matches: 4. The CDR3 spells CASSVAASGRGDTQYF. The CDR3 coding sequence is TGTGCCAGCAGCGTAGCTGCTAGCGGGAGGGGAGATACGCAGTATTTT.

The DNA for the CDR3 is TGTGCCAGCAGCCCCTGGGGACAGGTCGCGGTGAATACGCAGTATTTT. This encodes CASSPWGQVAVNTQYF. The chain couples TRBV5-6 to TRBJ2-3; 8 nucleotides line up with TRBD1. Losses at the gene ends were 4 bases for V and 7 bases for J; bases not matched to a gene: 14. The CDR3 runs 16 residues. Germline CDR1 SGHDT, CDR2 YYEEEE.

The chain employs TRBV19 and TRBJ1-2; D not resolved. The V gene lost 6 bases and the J gene lost 2 bases, with 10 bases spanning the gap. The germline gives CDR1 LNHDA, CDR2 SQIVND (reference sequence). The CDR3 sequence is 13 residues long. CDR3 sequence: CASSEIPNYGYTF. Here the CDR3 DNA reads TGTGCCAGTAGCGAGATACCCAACTATGGCTACACCTTC.

The V call is TRBV28, the J call TRBJ1-2; D ambiguous. The germline CDR1 and CDR2 sequences are MDHEN and SYDVKM. The CDR3 has 14 residues. Trimming left V 2 bases short and J 8 bases short, with 15 bases between. CDR3 nucleotides: TGTGCCAGCAGTTTAAGCGGCCGGCCCAGGGGCTACACCTTC. Translating it yields CASSLSGRPRGYTF.

The genes are TRBV5-1 and TRBJ1-2, with 11 positions matching TRBD1. Trimming cost V 5 bases and J 4 bases; bases outside gene matches: 4. The CDR3 is made up of 14 amino acids. Germline CDR1 reads SGHRS; CDR2 reads YFSETQ. The CDR3 DNA is TGCGCCAGCAGAGGACAGGGGGCACTCTATGGCTACACCTTC. Translating gives CASRGQGALYGYTF.

This chain connects TRBV5-1 to TRBJ1-2; D may be TRBD1 (5 bases). Per the germline V gene, CDR1 is SGHRS and CDR2 is YFSETQ. CDR3 length: 15 residues. Trimming cost V 2 bases and J 1 base, with 12 bases left between them. In DNA form, the CDR3 reads TGCGCCAGCAGCTTTTCTTGGGGGGATAACTATGGCTACACCTTC. Encoded protein: CASSFSWGDNYGYTF.

V is TRBV7-9 and J is TRBJ1-1, with a tentative D call TRBD1 (5 bases). The CDR3 has 15 amino acids. V lost 1 base to trimming and J lost 5 bases, with 14 bases between them. The germline gives CDR1 SEHNR, CDR2 FQNEAQ (reference sequence). CDR3 DNA sequence: TGTGCCAGCAGCTTAGGGCAGGGTGAGAGGACTGAAGCTTTCTTT. Protein: CASSLGQGERTEAFF.

The table lists this clone with a count of one. The rearrangement links TRBV11-3 to TRBJ2-3; 10 bases match TRBD2. CDR1 and CDR2 (germline): SGHNT, YENEEA. The CDR3 length is 14 residues. V trimming: 8 bases; J trimming: 3 bases; junction bases outside the gene matches: 5. The CDR3 loop reads CASSERGGTDTQYF. The CDR3 DNA is TGTGCCAGCTCGGAGCGGGGGGGAACAGATACGCAGTATTTT.

The chain carries TRBV5-4 and TRBJ2-2, with TRBD2 identical over 8 bases. The CDR3 contains 19 residues. Per the germline V gene, CDR1 is SGHNT and CDR2 is YYREEE (reference sequence). V dropped 3 bases and J dropped 0; count of bases not matched to a gene: 13. The CDR3 loop reads CASSYKAGTSVANTGELFF. CDR3 coding DNA: TGTGCCAGCAGCTACAAAGCCGGGACTAGTGTGGCGAACACCGGGGAGCTGTTTTTT.

The chain recombines TRBV7-3 with TRBJ1-2; 9 bases agree with TRBD1. V shed 3 bases and J 6 bases; nucleotides not matched to a gene: 2. Germline V gene data show CDR1 as SGHTA and CDR2 as FQGTGA. The CDR3 runs to 13 residues. The CDR3 loop is CASSFDRGNGYTF. The CDR3 region has the DNA TGTGCCAGCAGCTTTGACAGGGGGAATGGCTACACCTTC.

The chain's CDR3 is CASSQDRYEQYF. The CDR3 coding sequence is TGTGCCAGCTCACAAGACAGATACGAGCAGTACTTC. The chain links TRBV18 to TRBJ2-7, with a possible D match to TRBD1 (5 bases). Germline V gives CDR1 KGHSH, CDR2 LQKENI. This CDR3 has 12 residues. V lost 4 bases to trimming and J lost 4 bases, with 8 bases between them.

The chain carries TRBV6-5 and TRBJ2-7; 7 positions match TRBD1. Germline V gene data show CDR1 as MNHEY and CDR2 as SVGAGI. V trimming: 6 bases; J trimming: 1 base; junction bases outside the gene matches: 6. The length of the CDR3 is 14 residues. In nucleotides, the CDR3 is TGTGCCAGCAGAGCTCGACAGGGTTCCTACGAGCAGTACTTC. Translating gives CASRARQGSYEQYF.

This chain links TRBV27 with TRBJ2-3; 8 bases align to TRBD2. The CDR3 covers 15 residues. With 3 bases clipped from V and 3 bases from J, the junction kept 5 bases outside the gene matches. Germline V CDR1 and CDR2: MNHEY, SMNVEV (reference sequence). For the CDR3, the DNA is TGTGCCAGCAGTTTGCGCGGGGGGCGGACAGATACGCAGTATTTT. Translating gives CASSLRGGRTDTQYF.

V is TRBV5-1 and J is TRBJ2-7, with 9 bases lining up with TRBD2. Germline V gene lookup returns CDR1 SGHRS and CDR2 YFSETQ. The CDR3 contains 14 residues. With V trimmed by 0 bases and J by 6 bases, 4 bases remained unmatched. The CDR3 here is CASSLGTSVSEQYF. The CDR3 DNA is TGCGCCAGCAGCTTGGGGACTAGCGTAAGCGAGCAGTACTTC.

The chain uses TRBV5-6 and TRBJ2-7; TRBD2 might be the D (6 bases). V lost 4 bases, J lost 1 base, and 15 bases lay in between. Germline CDR1 reads SGHDT; CDR2 reads YYEEEE. The CDR3 extends over 15 amino acids. CDR3 nucleotide sequence: TGTGCCAGCAGCGGTGCGGGGTCCGGTTCCTACGAGCAGTACTTC. Translation: CASSGAGSGSYEQYF.

This clone has just a few counts. The chain recombines TRBV4-2 with TRBJ1-6; no clear D gene. The V end lost 0 bases, the J end lost 5 bases, and 5 bases lay between the germline ends. The germline gives CDR1 LGHNA, CDR2 YNFKEQ. This CDR3 contains 14 residues. CDR3 region: CASSQESDNSPLHF. The CDR3 nucleotides read TGTGCCAGCAGCCAAGAATCAGATAATTCACCCCTCCACTTT.

V usage is TRBV6-6 and J usage is TRBJ1-5, with TRBD1 as a possible D gene (6 bases). This CDR3 region has 13 residues. Germline V gene data show CDR1 as MNHNY and CDR2 as SVGAGI (reference sequence). The V end lost 5 bases, the J end lost 7 bases, and 12 bases lay between the germline ends. The CDR3 region has the DNA TGTGCCAGCAGTGCCTCAGGGGACCAGCCCCAGCATTTT. Translating gives CASSASGDQPQHF.

The chain couples TRBV20-1 to TRBJ2-5, with TRBD2 as a possible D gene (7 bases). V lost 6 bases and J 5 bases, leaving 10 bases between the germline ends. The length of the CDR3 is 11 residues. CDR1 and CDR2 from the germline V gene are DFQATT and SNEGSKA (reference sequence). CDR3 coding DNA: TGCAGTGCCGGGGGGCGGGAGACCCAGTACTTC. Translated: CSAGGRETQYF.

The V and J genes are TRBV7-9 and TRBJ2-7; D is perhaps TRBD1 (6 bases). V lost 6 bases, J lost 0 bases, and 12 bases lay in between. In germline, CDR1 is SEHNR, CDR2 FQNEAQ (reference sequence). The CDR3 runs 14 residues. This chain's CDR3 is CASRLQGNSYEQYF. As DNA, the CDR3 is TGTGCCAGCAGACTACAGGGAAACTCCTACGAGCAGTACTTC. Drawing the rest from reference TRBV7-9 and TRBJ2-7, the complete variable domain is DTGVSQNPRHKITKRGQNVTFRCDPISEHNRLYWYRQTLGQGPEFLTYFQNEAQLEKSRLLSDRFSAERPKGSFSTLEIQRTEQGDSAMYLCASRLQGNSYEQYFGPGTRLTVT.

This clone was picked up one time. The CDR3 sequence: CATSRGRPVKGTQYF. Here the CDR3 DNA reads TGTGCCACCAGCAGGGGGCGGCCTGTTAAAGGGACCCAGTACTTC. The V call is TRBV15, the J call TRBJ2-5; D possibly corresponds to TRBD1 (5 bases). The CDR3 runs 15 residues. Germline V gene data show CDR1 as LNHNV and CDR2 as YYDKDF (reference sequence). The V end was cut by 3 bases, the J end by 7 bases, with 18 bases between.